What follows are 15 T cell receptor beta chains derived from one specimen sequenced in a study of blood T cell repertoires in COVID-19. Sequencing used immunoSEQ multiplex PCR; TCRdb keeps in-frame clones, though not all of them. The sample yields about 330,000 clones, approximately 84% seen once. Sequenced sample: PBMCs or T cells enriched from blood (not recorded which). These receptors all come from a woman in her late teens or twenties who had recovered from COVID-19.

The chain couples TRBV12-3 or TRBV12-4 to TRBJ1-2; 7 bases are a match to TRBD1. The CDR3 sequence is 13 residues long. With 5 bases clipped from V and 4 bases from J, the junction kept 4 bases outside the gene matches. This CDR3 is CASSETGLYGYTF. In DNA, the CDR3 is TGTGCCAGCAGTGAGACAGGGCTCTATGGCTACACCTTC.

The rearrangement links TRBV28 to TRBJ1-2; 7 nucleotides match TRBD1. V was clipped by 5 bases and J by 10 bases; unmatched bases: 7. Per germline, CDR1 MDHEN and CDR2 SYDVKM. The CDR3 length is 12 residues. CDR3 in amino acids: CASSTTGAPYTF. CDR3 in DNA: TGTGCCAGCAGTACCACAGGGGCTCCCTACACCTTC.

This chain joins TRBV3-1 (or the pseudogene TRBV3-2) and TRBJ1-3; possible D gene TRBD1, 6 bases. This CDR3 has 17 amino acids. The germline V gene has CDR1 LGHDT and CDR2 YNNKEL (reference sequence). V gave up 3 bases and J gave up 0 bases, with 15 bases separating them. This CDR3 is CASSHSWEGDSGNTIYF. In nucleotides, the CDR3 is TGTGCCAGCAGCCATTCCTGGGAGGGGGACTCTGGAAACACCATATATTTT.

The chain couples TRBV13 to TRBJ2-1; a possible D gene is TRBD1 (5 bases). Germline CDR1 is PRHDT and CDR2 is FYEKMQ (reference sequence). This CDR3 spans 13 amino acids. Trimming took 5 bases from V and 10 from J, leaving 15 bases between them. In nucleotides, the CDR3 is TGTGCCAGCAGCCATGCAGTAGGGGCAGAGCAGTTCTTC. This translates into CASSHAVGAEQFF.

This rearrangement joins TRBV14 to TRBJ1-1, with D perhaps matching TRBD1 (6 bases). This CDR3 has 14 amino acids. Between the trimmed V and J ends, which lost 4 bases and 5 bases, there was a span of 14 bases. Germline loops: CDR1 SGHDN, CDR2 FVKESK. The CDR3 loop reads CASSRSGVGTEAFF. The CDR3 nucleotides read TGTGCCAGCAGCCGCTCAGGGGTTGGGACTGAAGCTTTCTTT.

The chain links TRBV29-1 to TRBJ1-1; weak D call: TRBD1 (6 bases). CDR3 length: 14 residues. V gave up 1 base and J gave up 0 bases, with 9 bases separating them. Germline CDR1 reads SQVTM; CDR2 reads ANQGSEA. This CDR3 is CSVEVAGVNTEAFF. In nucleotides, the CDR3 is TGCAGCGTTGAAGTTGCAGGGGTGAACACTGAAGCTTTCTTT. Full variable domain (missing parts from reference TRBV29-1 and TRBJ1-1): SAVISQKPSRDICQRGTSLTIQCQVDSQVTMMFWYRQQPGQSLTLIATANQGSEATYESGFVIDKFPISRPNLTFSTLTVSNMSPEDSSIYLCSVEVAGVNTEAFFGQGTRLTVV.

CDR3 DNA sequence: TGCGCCAGCAGTGGGACTAGCGGGGGACGGGGTACGCAGTATTTT. Residues: CASSGTSGGRGTQYF. The chain carries TRBV10-1 and TRBJ2-3, with TRBD2 identical over 13 bases. Germline trimming cut 4 bases from V and 8 bases from J; bases unmatched to any gene: 6. CDR3 length: 15 residues. Per germline, CDR1 WNHNN and CDR2 SYGVQD (reference sequence).

This chain's CDR3 is CAISESRVLGEKLFF. The CDR3 DNA reads TGTGCCATCAGTGAGTCCAGGGTTCTGGGGGAAAAACTGTTTTTT. The J gene is TRBJ1-4, the V gene TRBV10-3; TRBD1 is a possible D gene (5 bases). The germline V gene encodes CDR1 ENHRY and CDR2 SYGVKD. V was trimmed by 0 bases and J by 8 bases, leaving 13 bases between them. This CDR3 comprises 15 residues.

The chain carries TRBV5-1 and TRBJ1-1, with D perhaps TRBD1 (5 bases). The CDR3 sequence is 15 residues long. The germline gives CDR1 SGHRS, CDR2 YFSETQ. Trimming stripped 1 base from V and 4 bases from J, with 14 bases between. The CDR3, as DNA: TGCGCCAGCAGCTTGAGCTCCTCGGGGGGCACTGAAGCTTTCTTT. The encoded protein is CASSLSSSGGTEAFF.

Only a few counts were recorded for this clone. This chain uses TRBV19 with TRBJ2-7, with 9 bases aligning to TRBD1. The length of the CDR3 is 16 residues. The V segment lost 4 bases and the J segment 2 bases; nucleotides outside the gene matches: 9. Germline V gene lookup returns CDR1 LNHDA and CDR2 SQIVND (reference sequence). The CDR3 DNA reads TGTGCCAGTAGTAGGCTCCAGGGACAGGGCGCCTACGAGCAGTACTTC. As protein: CASSRLQGQGAYEQYF.

The V gene is TRBV30, the J gene TRBJ1-4; D is possibly TRBD1 (5 bases). The CDR3 contains 14 residues. Trimming shortened V by 3 bases and J by 0 bases, and 8 bases separated the two germline ends. The germline V gene encodes CDR1 GTSNPN and CDR2 SVGIG (reference sequence). In nucleotides, the CDR3 is TGTGCCTGGAGGGGAGGGGCAACTAATGAAAAACTGTTTTTT. Protein: CAWRGGATNEKLFF.

V usage is TRBV7-2 and J usage is TRBJ1-1; maybe TRBD1 (6 bases). The CDR3 consists of 17 residues. With 4 bases removed from V and 0 bases from J, the gap between germline ends came to 18 bases. Germline values: CDR1 SGHTA, CDR2 FQGNSA. DNA of the CDR3: TGTGCCAGCAGCTCCTTGGCTAGGGGGTATATGAACACTGAAGCTTTCTTT. Translating gives CASSSLARGYMNTEAFF.

The chain combines TRBV3-1 (or the pseudogene TRBV3-2) with TRBJ1-4, with D possibly being TRBD1 (6 bases). Trimming removed 3 bases at V and 6 bases at J, with 14 bases between. This CDR3 is 15 amino acids long. Germline CDR1 reads LGHDT; CDR2 reads YNNKEL (reference sequence). The CDR3 sequence: CASSHRQVRHEKLFF. The CDR3, as DNA: TGTGCCAGCAGCCACCGACAGGTTAGGCATGAAAAACTGTTTTTT.

The chain uses TRBV24-1 and TRBJ2-3; weak D call: TRBD2 (5 bases). V was clipped by 6 bases and J by 3 bases, with 9 bases between them. Germline V gene lookup returns CDR1 KGHDR and CDR2 SFDVKD. The CDR3 loop spans 13 amino acids. As DNA, the CDR3 is TGTGCCACCAGTCCGCCGGGGACAGATACGCAGTATTTT. Translating it yields CATSPPGTDTQYF.

This chain joins TRBV6-5 and TRBJ2-5; the match to TRBD1 covers 7 bases. Per germline, CDR1 MNHEY and CDR2 SVGAGI. The CDR3 totals 15 residues. Trimming removed 1 base from V and 2 bases from J; junction bases left unmatched: 4. Written as DNA, the CDR3 is TGTGCCAGCAGTTACTTCACAGGGGAACAAGAGACCCAGTACTTC. This encodes CASSYFTGEQETQYF.